The 5 T cell receptor beta chains given below trace back to one sample, sequenced in a study of blood T cells in healthy people across ages (dated by TCRdb to between 2014 and 2017). The library was prepared using 5' RACE. Sequenced using an Illumina HiSeq 2500. The second PCR ran for roughly 7 to 12 cycles and used a J-beta primer mix along with a sample-barcoded 5' primer. TCRdb redid the processing of the public reads, applying fastp at Q25 and MiXCR, and retained in-frame beta chains. Entries that share a CDR3 protein sequence are merged under the most common genes and DNA. The sample contains some 1 million distinct CDR3 sequences, 35% to 55% of them found a single time. 18% of the sample comes from the top ten. The sequenced sample was blood. The receptors originated from a woman aged 60 to 75 in good health.

This clonotype was observed a few times. J is TRBJ2-1 and V is TRBV7-6; D is possibly TRBD2 (5 bases). This CDR3 has 15 residues. Germline CDR1 SGHVS, CDR2 FNYEAQ. Trimming took 5 bases from V and 1 from J, leaving 12 bases between them. This CDR3 is CASSPAVASYNEQFF. CDR3 bases: TGTGCCAGCAGCCCAGCGGTAGCTTCCTACAATGAGCAGTTCTTC.

The rearrangement uses TRBV28 and TRBJ2-3, with D uncertain. This CDR3 spans 13 amino acids. Trimming left V 8 bases short and J 1 base short, with 10 bases between. Germline V CDR1 and CDR2: MDHEN, SYDVKM. Written as DNA, the CDR3 is TGTGCCAGCCTTGGTGGTGGCACAGATACGCAGTATTTT. Translating it yields CASLGGGTDTQYF.

This sequence joins TRBV12-3 or TRBV12-4 and TRBJ2-1, with 9 bases lining up with TRBD2. The CDR3 runs to 15 residues. V was clipped by 7 bases and J by 2 bases; unmatched bases: 6. The CDR3 nucleotides read TGTGCCAGCAAGACAGCGGGAGGCGCCTACAATGAGCAGTTCTTC. Translation: CASKTAGGAYNEQFF.

This clonotype was detected once. This rearrangement joins TRBV29-1 to TRBJ2-5, with 8 bases fitting TRBD2. CDR3 length equals 15 residues. CDR1 SQVTM and CDR2 ANQGSEA come from the germline V gene. J gave up 11 bases and V 1 base, and 15 bases lay outside the gene matches. The chain's CDR3 is CSVEAVAGYRGEQYF. In nucleotides, the CDR3 is TGCAGCGTTGAAGCGGTAGCGGGGTATAGGGGTGAGCAGTACTTC.

V is TRBV5-1 and J is TRBJ2-3; unclear D gene. Germline loops: CDR1 SGHRS, CDR2 YFSETQ. There are 17 residues in the CDR3. The V gene lost 1 base and the J gene lost 3 bases, with 18 bases spanning the gap. CDR3 sequence reads: CASSLSLGIIRTDTQYF. The DNA for the CDR3 is TGCGCCAGCAGCTTGTCCCTGGGGATAATCAGAACAGATACGCAGTATTTT.